This TCR beta chain was retrieved from a study of T-cell memory formation after mild COVID-19. TCRdb passed the 5' RACE reads through MiXCR, listing each CDR3 protein once. The table shows about 350,000 distinct CDR3 sequences, with roughly an eighth occurring only once. The V end was cut by 5 bases, the J end by 8 bases, with 24 bases between. CDR1 LNHNV and CDR2 YYDKDF come from the germline V gene (reference sequence). The CDR3 contains 16 residues. What was sequenced was PBMCs or a T cell subset sorted from them (not recorded which). The source is a man aged 18-30 years who had mild COVID-19 (a few samples of this study predate the infection). Cell type and time point are not known. The chain has TRBV15 and TRBJ1-2; no firm D call. The chain's CDR3 is CATSLRSGAAGDGYTF. CDR3 nucleotides: TGTGCCACCAGCTTACGATCGGGAGCGGCAGGCGACGGCTACACCTTC. Using reference TRBV15 and TRBJ1-2 for the parts outside the CDR3, the full variable domain is DAMVIQNPRYQVTQFGKPVTLSCSQTLNHNVMYWYQQKSSQAPKLLFHYYDKDFNNEADTPDNFQSRRPNTSFCFLDIRSPGLGDTAMYLCATSLRSGAAGDGYTFGSGTRLTVV.